This T cell receptor beta chain was retrieved from a study of shared clonotypes between healthy human individuals (dated by TCRdb to about 2020). Regarding the research as a whole: Three men and a couple of women, aged 18 to 49 years, made up the cohort. Each donor's leukapheresis produced roughly between roughly 0.85 and 10 billion PBMCs. Different laboratories and diverse techniques were used to prepare libraries and sequence TCR repertoires, to increase sequencing depth and limit assay-specific biases. Blood TCR repertoires of a handful of healthy adults were deeply sequenced to estimate repertoire size and the extent of clonotype sharing between individuals. For each donor, CD4 naive and CD4 memory were each run on three plates, CD8 naive on two plates, and CD8 memory on one plate.

Turning to this clone: Its antigen specificity is not known. It has no much larger one-base neighbor in the sample; base qualities were not kept.

V drops 1 base and J drops 4 bases, leaving 8 bases in between. CDR1 and CDR2, per the germline V gene, are MGHRA and YSYEKL. From cysteine to phenylalanine, the CDR3 is 15 amino acids long. The kept DNA is CDR3 alone, 45 bases in frame from the first base. CD8 naive samples consisted of CD45RO-negative cells that were positively selected for CCR7, yielding a CD45RA+CCR7+ population without TemRA cells. The donors were healthy, HIV-negative adults with no recently reported acute infections or vaccinations. Every donor was a Caucasian adult residing in Nashville, Tennessee, USA. After blood collection by leukapheresis, PBMCs were isolated using Ficoll-Histopaque density gradient centrifugation and then cryopreserved in the vapor phase of liquid nitrogen. Analytical flow cytometry was used to check the purity and quantity of each magnetically sorted T cell population. From each sorted fraction, genomic DNA was isolated and quantified by UV absorbance on a Nanodrop 2000c.

Using the deep immunoSEQ assay, multiplex PCR amplified TCR CDR3 regions from genomic DNA. Extracted genomic DNA from each cell subset was spread evenly across all wells of several immunoSEQ 96-well plates, with each plate serving as a replicate. Each replicate PCR for sorted subsets received around 210 ng genomic DNA, equal to 28,000 or so T cell genomes. Purified libraries were measured with a Qubit 3.0 fluorometer, size-checked on a Bioanalyzer 2100, and measured again with the KAPA Library Quantification kit. Each immunoSEQ 96-well plate was sequenced on its own single-read 150-cycle Illumina NextSeq 550 flow cell. Per the original workflow: Because only junctional sequences without quality scores were contained in the immunoSEQ output, filtering matching that applied to full-length reads could not be performed. To assign V/J genes and CDR3, sequences were annotated against IMGT germline references using PyIR, a Python wrapper for IgBLAST v1.9. Reads were removed for weak V/J assignments (E-value above 1e-6), missing CDR3, stop codons, out-of-frame junctions, or ambiguous translated residues. V3J clonotypes were defined as sequences sharing an identical inferred V gene, J gene, and CDR3 amino acid sequence. Percentage overlap between repertoires was calculated by dividing the number of shared unique clonotypes by the size of the smaller repertoire. Three approaches were used to assess repertoire richness: RTK rarefaction, the Chao1 estimator, and Recon v2.1 estimates of unobserved clonotypes. Generation probabilities for all TCRbeta clonotypes obtained by the gDNA method from a handful of donors were computed using OLGA. Sourced from immuneACCESS, this table was stored by TCRdb with only in-frame sequences that have V and J called. A share of the clones is absent; for the studies checked, an unresolved V gene accounts for under half, and the remainder has no known explanation. Clonal size and the V and J genes are those of that table, whereas D and trimming came from the DNA. In all, the sample holds roughly 2 million clones, and around 96% of those were seen once. Jointly, the top ten make up more than 0.95% of the sample.

The paper as a whole reports these results and caveats: Based on pairwise subsampling, the degree of clonotype sharing among donors was expected to be affected by sequencing depth. Sampling was limited to blood, and TCR repertoires in tissue likely differ from TCR repertoires in blood. Compared with non-shared clonotypes, the clonotypes found in all four sorted-subset donors had higher generation probabilities. Larger estimated clonotype richness was generally found for naive subsets than for memory subsets. Across a few donors, approximately 4.6% of naive CD4, around 3.3% of naive CD8, under 2.5% of memory CD4, and 0.4% of memory CD8 clonotypes were shared. Incomplete sequencing was indicated by rarefaction of sorted-subset datasets, despite the large sequencing depth. The small number of donors limited the genetic and exposure-history diversity represented.

The sequenced sample consisted of naive CD8+ T cells sorted from blood. What the cell subset or site label conveys for this sample: CD45RA+CCR7+. Recombination linked TRBV4-1 to TRBJ1-6, with the D gene uncertain. The origin of this receptor is a man younger than 35 in good health. The CDR3 reads as follows: CASSQAKGYNSPLHF. The DNA sequence is TGCGCCAGCAGCCAAGCCAAGGGATATAATTCACCCCTCCACTTT.